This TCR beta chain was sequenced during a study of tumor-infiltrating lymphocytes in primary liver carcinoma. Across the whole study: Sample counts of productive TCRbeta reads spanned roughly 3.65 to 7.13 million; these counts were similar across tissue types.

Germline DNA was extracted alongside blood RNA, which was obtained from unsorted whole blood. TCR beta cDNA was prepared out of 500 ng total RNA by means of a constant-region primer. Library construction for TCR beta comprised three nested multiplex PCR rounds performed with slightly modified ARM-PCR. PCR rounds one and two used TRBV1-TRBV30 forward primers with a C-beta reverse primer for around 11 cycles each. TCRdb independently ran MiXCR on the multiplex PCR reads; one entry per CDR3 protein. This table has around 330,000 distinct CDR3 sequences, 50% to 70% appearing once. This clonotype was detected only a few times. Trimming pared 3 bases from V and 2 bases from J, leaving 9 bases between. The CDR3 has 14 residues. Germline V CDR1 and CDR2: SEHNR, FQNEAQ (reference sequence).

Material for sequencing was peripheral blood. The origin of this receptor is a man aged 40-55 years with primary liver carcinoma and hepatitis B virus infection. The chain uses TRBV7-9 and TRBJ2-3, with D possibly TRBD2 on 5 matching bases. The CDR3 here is CASSFRAVTDTQYF. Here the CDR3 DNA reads TGTGCCAGCAGCTTCAGAGCGGTCACAGATACGCAGTATTTT.